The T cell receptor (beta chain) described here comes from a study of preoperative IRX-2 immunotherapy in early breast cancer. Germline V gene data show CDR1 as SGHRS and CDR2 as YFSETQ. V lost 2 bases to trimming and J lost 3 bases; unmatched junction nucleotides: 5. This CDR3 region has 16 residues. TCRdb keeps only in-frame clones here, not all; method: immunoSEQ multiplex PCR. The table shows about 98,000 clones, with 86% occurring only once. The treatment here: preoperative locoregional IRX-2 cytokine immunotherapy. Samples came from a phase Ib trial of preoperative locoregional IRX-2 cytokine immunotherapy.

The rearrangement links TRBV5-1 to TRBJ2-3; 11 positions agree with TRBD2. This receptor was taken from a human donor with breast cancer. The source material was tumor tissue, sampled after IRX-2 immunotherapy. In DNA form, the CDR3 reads TGCGCCAGCAGCTTAACCGGGACTAGCGGAACAGATACGCAGTATTTT. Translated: CASSLTGTSGTDTQYF.